This T cell receptor (beta chain) stems from a study of shared clonotypes between healthy human individuals. Looked up from germline, CDR1 is SEHNR and CDR2 is FQNEAQ (reference sequence). V lost 0 bases and J 6 bases, leaving 8 bases between the germline ends. The CDR3 sequence is 13 residues long. CD45RO-negative, CCR7-selected cells formed the naive CD8 fraction, which excluded terminally differentiated effector memory CD45RA+ cells. The data were produced by immunoSEQ multiplex PCR, yet TCRdb's version contains in-frame clones alone and is incomplete. Of 2 million to 2.5 million clones listed, less than 95% are singletons.

The TCR originated in a man aged 18 to 35 in good health. The V gene is TRBV7-9, the J gene TRBJ1-1, with no clear D. The specimen sequenced was naive CD8+ T cells sorted from blood. CDR3 amino acids: CASSLAMVPEAFF. CDR3 bases: TGTGCCAGCAGCTTAGCGATGGTCCCTGAAGCTTTCTTT.